These 25 T cell receptor beta chains originate from one sample sequenced in a study of T cells after yellow fever vaccination. MiXCR, run by TCRdb on the 5' RACE reads, gives a single entry per CDR3 protein. This sample has about 180,000 distinct CDR3 sequences; approximately 6.2% occur once, and the top ten carry roughly 3%. The sequencing here drew on CD4+ T cells sorted from PBMCs, taken on the day of the first yellow fever vaccination. These receptors were taken from a man in his late teens or twenties who received the YFV17D yellow fever vaccine.

J is TRBJ1-1 and V is TRBV7-3, with TRBD1 matching over 7 bases. From germline, CDR1 is SGHTA and CDR2 FQGTGA. The CDR3 extends over 15 amino acids. After removal of 0 bases from V and 5 bases from J, the junction contained 6 bases not matched to a gene. CDR3 sequence (DNA): TGTGCCAGCAGCTTAACAGGGGGCTATGTAACTGAAGCTTTCTTT. Translating it yields CASSLTGGYVTEAFF.

This clonotype was counted many times. The chain has TRBV4-2 and TRBJ1-1; 7 bases are shared with TRBD1. J lost 0 bases, V lost 4 bases, and 8 bases had no gene match. Germline loops: CDR1 LGHNA, CDR2 YNFKEQ. CDR3 length: 16 amino acids. The CDR3 spells CASSLGRGDMNTEAFF. CDR3 nucleotide sequence: TGTGCCAGCAGCCTGGGCAGGGGGGACATGAACACTGAAGCTTTCTTT.

The V gene is TRBV5-1, the J gene TRBJ2-7; a weak D match, TRBD2 (7 bases). Trimming took off 0 bases at V and 6 bases at J, with 16 bases between the two ends. The CDR3 has 15 amino acids. The germline CDR1 and CDR2 sequences are SGHRS and YFSETQ. CDR3 sequence reads: CASSLEPQGGSEQYV. The CDR3 DNA reads TGCGCCAGCAGCTTGGAGCCACAGGGAGGGTCCGAGCAGTACGTC.

Here the CDR3 reads CASRLLFGNTEAFF. In nucleotides, the CDR3 is TGCGCCAGCAGGCTCCTATTCGGGAACACTGAAGCTTTCTTT. The chain employs TRBV5-1 and TRBJ1-1; D is uncertain. The CDR3 totals 14 residues. Looked up from germline, CDR1 is SGHRS and CDR2 is YFSETQ. With 5 bases removed from V and 1 base from J, the gap between germline ends came to 12 bases.

There are many counts of this clonotype. The chain uses TRBV4-3 and TRBJ1-2; the D is unclear. CDR1 and CDR2 from the germline V gene are LGHNA and YSLEER. The CDR3 loop spans 15 amino acids. With 0 bases removed from V and 5 bases from J, the gap between germline ends came to 13 bases. CDR3 bases: TGCGCCAGCAGCCAAGATGGGAGGGCGGCGTATGGCTACACCTTC. Its translation: CASSQDGRAAYGYTF.

This clonotype came up many times. The V and J genes are TRBV7-3 and TRBJ2-1; TRBD2 is a possible D gene (5 bases). The V gene lost 6 bases and the J gene lost 6 bases, with 15 bases spanning the gap. This CDR3 region has 14 residues. Germline CDR1 SGHTA, CDR2 FQGTGA. CDR3 sequence: CASSPPGSSNEQFF. Here the CDR3 DNA reads TGTGCCAGCAGTCCCCCGGGGTCCAGCAATGAGCAGTTCTTC.

This clonotype was counted ten times or more. The CDR3 DNA follows: TGCGCCAGCAGCTTGCTACAGGCGGTAGCAGATACGCAGTATTTT. Its translation is CASSLLQAVADTQYF. The chain joins TRBV5-1 to TRBJ2-3, with a tentative D call TRBD1 (5 bases). Trimming pared 1 base from V and 4 bases from J, leaving 13 bases between. Germline CDR1 and CDR2: SGHRS and YFSETQ. CDR3 length: 15 residues.

This clonotype was found many times. The chain's CDR3 is CASSLDGTGGNDEQYV. The CDR3 DNA reads as TGTGCCAGCAGTTTAGATGGTACAGGGGGCAACGACGAGCAGTACGTC. The chain joins TRBV12-3 or TRBV12-4 to TRBJ2-7, with TRBD1 matching 9 bases. The CDR3 spans 16 residues. Unmatched junction bases numbered 9, after V lost 1 base and J lost 5 bases.

This clonotype occurred a few times. The chain links TRBV7-9 to TRBJ2-7; D is undetermined. The CDR3 length is 14 residues. V was trimmed by 8 bases and J by 0 bases, leaving 14 bases between them. In germline, CDR1 is SEHNR, CDR2 FQNEAQ (reference sequence). The DNA for the CDR3 is TGTGCCAGCGCCCTCTCTGCAGTCTCCTACGAGCAGTACTTC. Its translation: CASALSAVSYEQYF.

There are a few counts of this clonotype. The chain recombines TRBV7-6 with TRBJ1-3; D gene unclear. The germline gives CDR1 SGHVS, CDR2 FNYEAQ. This CDR3 contains 15 residues. Trimming took 3 bases from V and 0 from J, leaving 9 bases between them. The CDR3 spells CASSFDFRSGNTIYF. CDR3 coding DNA: TGTGCCAGCAGCTTCGACTTTCGCTCTGGAAACACCATATATTTT.

In its sample, this clonotype was seen a few times. V gene TRBV11-2 combines with J gene TRBJ2-7, with D unclear. CDR1 SGHAT and CDR2 FQNNGV come from the germline V gene. The CDR3 has 13 amino acids. V lost 6 bases to trimming and J lost 0 bases, with 9 bases between them. This chain's CDR3 is CASRPSASYEQYV. The CDR3 coding sequence is TGTGCCAGCAGGCCTTCGGCCTCCTACGAGCAGTACGTC.

This clonotype was recorded a few times. The chain has TRBV27 and TRBJ1-6, with a weak D call TRBD1 (6 bases). CDR1 and CDR2 from the germline V gene are MNHEY and SMNVEV (reference sequence). This CDR3 region has 15 residues. Trimming left V 6 bases short and J 4 bases short, with 13 bases between. The chain's CDR3 is CASSLEGGYNSPLHF. The CDR3 nucleotides read TGTGCCAGCAGCCTCGAGGGGGGGTATAATTCACCCCTCCACTTT.

This clonotype occurred a few times. V is TRBV5-1 and J is TRBJ1-5, with 7 nucleotides matching TRBD1. V was clipped by 4 bases and J by 4 bases; unmatched bases: 8. CDR1 is SGHRS, CDR2 YFSETQ, per germline. The CDR3 length is 15 residues. Written as DNA, the CDR3 is TGCGCCAGCAGCGTTGGGACAGATCCGAATCAGCCCCAGCATTTT. As protein: CASSVGTDPNQPQHF.

This clonotype was observed many times. The gene calls are TRBV7-2 and TRBJ1-6, with 7 bases fitting TRBD1. Per the germline V gene, CDR1 is SGHTA and CDR2 is FQGNSA. The V segment lost 8 bases and the J segment 8 bases; nucleotides outside the gene matches: 6. CDR3 length equals 13 residues. CDR3 coding DNA: TGTGCCAGCGCGACAGGGAACCATTCACCCCTCCACTTT. Protein: CASATGNHSPLHF.

The chain is built from TRBV7-8 and TRBJ1-5; D not certain. This CDR3 is built from 15 residues. The V and J ends lost 5 bases and 0 bases respectively, with 11 bases between them. Germline V gene data show CDR1 as SGHVS and CDR2 as FQNEAQ. The CDR3 is CASSERGSSNQPQHF. The CDR3 nucleotides are TGTGCCAGCAGCGAAAGAGGGAGTAGCAATCAGCCCCAGCATTTT.

Many counts were recorded for this clonotype. DNA for the CDR3: TGTGCCATCAGTGAGTTGGGGCGTCTTTACGAGCAGTACTTC. Its translation is CAISELGRLYEQYF. The chain has TRBV10-3 and TRBJ2-7; possible D gene TRBD1, 5 bases. The V gene lost 1 base and the J gene lost 4 bases, with 11 bases spanning the gap. The CDR3 has 14 residues. From germline, CDR1 is ENHRY and CDR2 SYGVKD.

This clonotype appeared many times. V is TRBV3-1 and J is TRBJ2-1, with D uncertain. This CDR3 spans 14 amino acids. Germline CDR1 LGHDT, CDR2 YNNKEL (reference sequence). V was pared by 2 bases and J by 4 bases, with 9 bases between. CDR3 DNA sequence: TGTGCCAGCAGCCAAAATTCCGGGTACAATGAGCAGTTCTTC. Translated, it gives CASSQNSGYNEQFF.

The V and J genes are TRBV11-2 and TRBJ2-7, with 8 bases matching TRBD1. With 5 bases clipped from V and 2 bases from J, the junction kept 5 bases outside the gene matches. Germline V gene sequence: CDR1 SGHAT, CDR2 FQNNGV. CDR3 length: 14 residues. CDR3 loop: CASSPNRGAYEQYF. CDR3 nucleotides: TGTGCCAGCAGCCCTAACAGGGGGGCCTACGAGCAGTACTTC.

This clonotype came up a few times. The V gene is TRBV7-3, the J gene TRBJ2-7; 10 nucleotides align to TRBD2. From germline, CDR1 is SGHTA and CDR2 FQGTGA. V lost 8 bases, J lost 3 bases, and 19 bases stayed unmatched. The CDR3 sequence is 18 residues long. CDR3 bases: TGTGCCAGCGCTACTCATCAGGGACTAGCGTCCTTTCTCTACGAGCAGTACGTC. This gives the protein CASATHQGLASFLYEQYV.

This clonotype was observed a few times. This chain joins TRBV7-2 and TRBJ1-6, with 7 bases that match TRBD1. This CDR3 has 17 amino acids. Germline V gene lookup returns CDR1 SGHTA and CDR2 FQGNSA. V lost 3 bases to trimming and J lost 9 bases; unmatched junction nucleotides: 14. The CDR3 region has the DNA TGTGCCAGCAGCTTTCACTACGCGACAGGGTCAGGTTCACCCCTCCACTTT. It specifies CASSFHYATGSGSPLHF.

This clonotype was recorded many times. This chain's CDR3 is CASSLGGRPGYEQYV. The DNA for the CDR3 is TGTGCCAGCAGCTTGGGGGGCAGGCCAGGCTACGAGCAGTACGTC. This chain connects TRBV5-6 to TRBJ2-7; maybe TRBD1 (5 bases). The germline V gene has CDR1 SGHDT and CDR2 YYEEEE. The CDR3 extends over 15 amino acids. Between the trimmed V and J ends, which lost 0 bases and 3 bases, there was a span of 13 bases.

This clonotype came up a few times. The chain carries TRBV7-2 and TRBJ2-5; maybe TRBD1 (6 bases). The V gene's germline CDR1 is SGHTA and CDR2 FQGNSA. The CDR3 is made up of 15 amino acids. V lost 6 bases and J 4 bases, leaving 18 bases between the germline ends. Here the CDR3 reads CASSPPGASGETQYF. The CDR3 nucleotides are TGTGCCAGCAGTCCTCCAGGGGCTTCTGGAGAGACCCAGTACTTC. Full variable domain (outside the CDR3, taken from reference TRBV7-2 and TRBJ2-5): GAGVSQSPSNKVTEKGKDVELRCDPISGHTALYWYRQSLGQGLEFLIYFQGNSAPDKSGLPSDRFSAERTGGSVSTLTIQRTQQEDSAVYLCASSPPGASGETQYFGPGTRLLVL.

Only a few counts were recorded for this clonotype. The gene calls are TRBV10-3 and TRBJ2-3; TRBD1 is a possible D gene (6 bases). This CDR3 contains 16 residues. CDR1 is ENHRY and CDR2 is SYGVKD in the germline V gene. V was clipped by 0 bases and J by 14 bases, with 24 bases between them. The CDR3 region has the DNA TGTGCCATCAGTGAGTCCTCATATACAGGGAGATCACGGCGGTATTTT. It is translated as CAISESSYTGRSRRYF.

Comment on this clonotype: One junction end disagrees with the germline gene, perhaps due to a read error. The V call is TRBV5-1, the J call TRBJ2-5; D unresolved. CDR1 SGHRS and CDR2 YFSETQ come from the germline V gene. CDR3 size: 14 residues. CDR3 bases: TGCGCCAGCATCTTGCCTACAGAGCGAGAGACCCAGTACTTC. Translation gives CASILPTERETQYF.

This clonotype was recorded many times. The chain combines TRBV12-2 with TRBJ2-1; the DNA was not used to check the table's D call, TRBD1. TRBV12-2 is deemed a pseudogene. The CDR3 runs to 20 residues. The CDR3 region has the DNA TGTGCAAGTCGCTTAGCCTACCGGGAGCGATGGGGCAGGTCCTACAATGAGCAGTTCTTC. This codes for CASRLAYRERWGRSYNEQFF.